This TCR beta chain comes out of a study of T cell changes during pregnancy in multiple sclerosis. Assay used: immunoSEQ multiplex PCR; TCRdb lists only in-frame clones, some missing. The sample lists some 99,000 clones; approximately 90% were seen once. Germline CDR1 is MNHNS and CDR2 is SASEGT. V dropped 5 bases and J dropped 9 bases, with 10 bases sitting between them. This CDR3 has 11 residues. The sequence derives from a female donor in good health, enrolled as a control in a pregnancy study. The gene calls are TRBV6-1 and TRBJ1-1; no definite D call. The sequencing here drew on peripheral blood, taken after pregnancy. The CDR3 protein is CASSYGGKAFF. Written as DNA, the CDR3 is TGTGCCAGCAGTTACGGAGGGAAAGCTTTCTTT.